This TCR beta chain emerged from a study of T cells in Graves' hyperthyroidism and ophthalmopathy. The cohort's ophthalmopathy patients, a group with duration under 3 months, had a Clinical Activity Score of at least 3 and a NOSPECS grade of at least 4. Patients were excluded for uncontrolled infection, other autoimmune disease, pregnancy or lactation. Out of about 10 ml of fresh peripheral blood came the PBMCs. Template material for amplifying TCR beta CDR3 regions consisted of RNA transcripts. In the first-round RT-PCR of the TCR CDR3, the HTBI primer set was used. TCRdb reprocessed the multiplex PCR reads with MiXCR, giving one entry per CDR3 protein. This table holds hundreds of thousands of distinct CDR3 sequences, approximately 16% found once. V lost 3 bases and J lost 4; bases outside the gene matches: 7. Germline CDR1 is SGDLS and CDR2 is YYNGEE. The CDR3 is made up of 15 amino acids.

This chain joins TRBV9 and TRBJ2-4; 7 nucleotides align to TRBD1. What was sequenced was blood. This TCR derives from a young woman with Graves' ophthalmopathy. The CDR3 bases are TGTGCCAGCAGCGAAAATCCGGGACAGAAAAACATTCAGTACTTC. Residues: CASSENPGQKNIQYF.